These 9 T cell receptor beta chains came from one sample sequenced in a study of cytomegalovirus exposure and HLA in healthy donors. TCRdb's table, derived via immunoSEQ multiplex PCR, lists solely in-frame clones and lacks some. This sample has 95,000 to 150,000 clones, with 75% to 90% found just once. Specimen: PBMCs. These receptors all come from a woman under 30 in good health and CMV-seronegative.

The chain carries TRBV4-1 and TRBJ1-5; 10 nucleotides align to TRBD1. The length of the CDR3 is 17 residues. From germline, CDR1 is MGHRA and CDR2 YSYEKL. With 4 bases clipped from V and 7 bases from J, the junction kept 13 bases outside the gene matches. The CDR3 DNA reads TGCGCCAGCAGCCCAGTTGGGTCGGGACAGGGGAGGCAGCCCCAGCATTTT. It specifies CASSPVGSGQGRQPQHF.

The chain uses TRBV4-2 and TRBJ1-1; D not resolved. This CDR3 is 16 amino acids long. V was trimmed by 1 base and J by 3 bases, leaving 15 bases between them. CDR1 is LGHNA, CDR2 YNFKEQ, per germline. CDR3 nucleotide sequence: TGTGCCAGCAGCCAAGTAATACGGGCGGGAGACACTGAAGCTTTCTTT. It yields the protein CASSQVIRAGDTEAFF.

The CDR3 bases are TGTGCCAGCAGTAGGACTAGCGGGATAACCTACAATGAGCAGTTCTTC. Translating it yields CASSRTSGITYNEQFF. The J gene is TRBJ2-1, the V gene TRBV28, with 12 positions matching TRBD2. J was trimmed by 2 bases and V by 5 bases; bases with no gene match: 4. The CDR3 runs 16 residues. The germline CDR1 and CDR2 sequences are MDHEN and SYDVKM.

The V gene is TRBV9, the J gene TRBJ2-3; 8 bases fit TRBD2. This CDR3 spans 18 amino acids. Germline trimming cut 4 bases from V and 2 bases from J; bases unmatched to any gene: 15. CDR1 is SGDLS and CDR2 is YYNGEE in the germline V gene. Written as DNA, the CDR3 is TGTGCCAGCAGCCTAAGAGGAGCGATAGCGGGAAACACAGATACGCAGTATTTT. Translating it yields CASSLRGAIAGNTDTQYF.

The chain employs TRBV2 and TRBJ2-3; the match to TRBD2 covers 9 bases. Per the germline V gene, CDR1 is SNHLY and CDR2 is FYNNEI. The length of the CDR3 is 17 residues. V was clipped by 6 bases and J by 9 bases; unmatched bases: 19. The CDR3 spells CASRDTTSFAAGGTQYF. The DNA of the CDR3 is TGTGCCAGCAGGGATACGACTAGCTTTGCGGCGGGAGGGACGCAGTATTTT.

The rearrangement uses TRBV13 and TRBJ2-7, with 7 bases lining up with TRBD1. The V gene's germline CDR1 is PRHDT and CDR2 FYEKMQ (reference sequence). There are 12 residues in the CDR3. J gave up 6 bases and V 5 bases, and 4 bases lay outside the gene matches. DNA for the CDR3: TGTGCCAGCAGCCCACCAGGGGGCGAGCAGTACTTC. It codes for CASSPPGGEQYF.

The chain uses TRBV2 and TRBJ2-5, with 10 nucleotides matching TRBD2. The CDR3 contains 18 residues. Germline V gene lookup returns CDR1 SNHLY and CDR2 FYNNEI. V shed 6 bases, J shed 4 bases, and the junction held 17 bases outside the gene matches. CDR3 nucleotides: TGTGCCAGCAGCGGCCTTTTCCTAGCGGGAGTTTCTAGAGAGACCCAGTACTTC. Protein: CASSGLFLAGVSRETQYF. Using reference TRBV2 and TRBJ2-5 for the parts outside the CDR3, the full variable domain is EPEVTQTPSHQVTQMGQEVILRCVPISNHLYFYWYRQILGQKVEFLVSFYNNEISEKSEIFDDQFSVERPDGSNFTLKIRSTKLEDSAMYFCASSGLFLAGVSRETQYFGPGTRLLVL.

The chain employs TRBV2 and TRBJ2-1, with a weak D call TRBD1 (5 bases). The V end lost 3 bases, the J end lost 3 bases, and 9 bases lay between the germline ends. CDR1 and CDR2 from the germline V gene are SNHLY and FYNNEI. The CDR3 covers 14 residues. The CDR3 DNA reads as TGTGCCAGCAGTGACAAAGGGGTCTACAATGAGCAGTTCTTC. Protein: CASSDKGVYNEQFF. Drawing the rest from reference TRBV2 and TRBJ2-1, the complete variable domain is EPEVTQTPSHQVTQMGQEVILRCVPISNHLYFYWYRQILGQKVEFLVSFYNNEISEKSEIFDDQFSVERPDGSNFTLKIRSTKLEDSAMYFCASSDKGVYNEQFFGPGTRLTVL.

V is TRBV6-1 and J is TRBJ2-3; TRBD2 matches 8 bases. CDR3 length: 18 amino acids. Trimming took 3 bases from V and 2 from J; bases not matched to a gene: 13. In germline, CDR1 is MNHNS, CDR2 SASEGT. Written as DNA, the CDR3 is TGTGCCAGCAGTGATCCCCCACAAAGCGGGAGTATCACAGATACGCAGTATTTT. Translation gives CASSDPPQSGSITDTQYF.